Following are 8 T cell receptor beta chains from one sample sequenced in a study of shared clonotypes between healthy human individuals. Sequencing used immunoSEQ multiplex PCR; TCRdb keeps in-frame clones, though not all of them. The table has 850,000 to 1,100,000 clones, around three quarters seen once. Sample: memory CD4+ T cells from PBMCs. Subset given: CD45RA-negative fraction. These receptors were collected from a man younger than 30 in good health. Some clones in this sample may be carry-over from other donors' samples.

This clone was counted between two and nine times. The chain joins TRBV14 to TRBJ2-1; the match to TRBD2 covers 8 bases. With 0 bases clipped from V and 8 bases from J, the junction kept 6 bases outside the gene matches. Germline V CDR1 and CDR2: SGHDN, FVKESK. The CDR3 is 15 amino acids. The CDR3 here is CASSQDRSGRDEQFF. CDR3 bases: TGTGCCAGCAGCCAAGATCGGAGCGGGAGAGATGAGCAGTTCTTC.

The V and J genes are TRBV28 and TRBJ2-7, with D tentatively TRBD1 (5 bases). Between the trimmed V and J ends, which lost 8 bases and 3 bases, there was a span of 20 bases. The CDR3 extends over 15 amino acids. Germline CDR1 is MDHEN and CDR2 is SYDVKM. CDR3 nucleotides: TGTGCCAGCTGGGGCCCCGGGCCTTCAGGCTACGAGCAGTACTTC. Its protein product is CASWGPGPSGYEQYF.

The CDR3 is CASSSRVWDRPNYGYTF. The CDR3 DNA is TGTGCCAGCAGCTCGAGGGTGTGGGACAGACCAAACTATGGCTACACCTTC. J is TRBJ1-2 and V is TRBV5-8, with 7 nucleotides matching TRBD1. The CDR3 has 17 amino acids. The germline CDR1 and CDR2 sequences are SGHTS and YDEGEE. The junction had 13 bases not matched to a gene; V was cut back by 3 bases and J by 2 bases.

This chain uses TRBV28 with TRBJ1-6; D is possibly TRBD1 (5 bases). Germline V lookup: CDR1 MDHEN, CDR2 SYDVKM. V was cut by 5 bases and J by 13 bases, with 18 bases left in between. The CDR3 has 14 residues. In DNA form, the CDR3 reads TGTGCCAGCAGTCCACCGGGGCAGTACTTTCCCCTCCACTTT. Its protein product is CASSPPGQYFPLHF.

The chain combines TRBV5-4 with TRBJ2-3; TRBD1 matches at 9 bases. This CDR3 contains 15 residues. V shed 5 bases and J 2 bases; nucleotides not matched to a gene: 6. CDR1 and CDR2 (germline): SGHNT, YYREEE (reference sequence). CDR3 region: CASRDGTGYTDTQYF. CDR3 in DNA: TGTGCCAGCAGGGACGGGACAGGGTACACAGATACGCAGTATTTT. The full variable domain, with the rest looked up from reference TRBV5-4 and TRBJ2-3, is ETGVTQSPTHLIKTRGQQVTLRCSSQSGHNTVSWYQQALGQGPQFIFQYYREEENGRGNFPPRFSGLQFPNYSSELNVNALELDDSALYLCASRDGTGYTDTQYFGPGTRLTVL.

The chain couples TRBV27 to TRBJ2-7; the D is unclear. The CDR3 consists of 12 residues. CDR1 is MNHEY and CDR2 is SMNVEV in the germline V gene (reference sequence). Trimming left V 7 bases short and J 0 bases short, with 7 bases between. CDR3 DNA: TGTGCCAGCATGGGAAACTCCTACGAGCAGTACTTC. Translation: CASMGNSYEQYF.

This clone was seen ten or more times. The gene calls are TRBV28 and TRBJ2-7; the match to TRBD2 covers 10 bases. The CDR3 has 15 residues. Trimming took 6 bases from V and 4 from J; bases not matched to a gene: 9. Looked up from germline, CDR1 is MDHEN and CDR2 is SYDVKM. CDR3 amino acids: CASRTSGQGTYEQYF. As DNA, the CDR3 is TGTGCCAGCAGGACTAGCGGGCAGGGGACTTACGAGCAGTACTTC.

The CDR3 is CAVAGGLSYEQYF. The CDR3 bases are TGTGCCGTCGCGGGGGGGCTGTCCTACGAGCAGTACTTC. This chain uses TRBV28 with TRBJ2-7; 9 nucleotides match TRBD2. Germline assignment: CDR1 MDHEN and CDR2 SYDVKM. Trimming cost V 11 bases and J 1 base; bases outside gene matches: 6. This CDR3 has 13 residues.